This entry lists 14 T cell receptor beta chains sequenced from one sample in a study of naive and memory T cell subsets. An oligonucleotide containing a UMI was ligated to the 3' end of TCR cDNA. Amplification of ligated cDNA took four PCR rounds with SP2 and nested alpha and beta constant primers. One entry per CDR3 protein, called by TCRdb with MiXCR from the 5' RACE reads. Among 58,000 or so distinct CDR3 sequences listed, 6% to 8.5% were seen once. The receptors were sampled from a female donor in good health.

This clonotype was picked up many times. This chain joins TRBV28 and TRBJ2-7, with D maybe TRBD1 (5 bases). CDR1 and CDR2 from the germline V gene are MDHEN and SYDVKM. Trimming took off 4 bases at V and 1 base at J, with 11 bases between the two ends. The CDR3 runs 14 residues. In DNA, the CDR3 is TGTGCCAGCAGTTGGGGCCCATTATCCTACGAGCAGTACTTC. This gives the protein CASSWGPLSYEQYF. Together with reference TRBV28 and TRBJ2-7, the CDR3 gives the full variable domain: DVKVTQSSRYLVKRTGEKVFLECVQDMDHENMFWYRQDPGLGLRLIYFSYDVKMKEKGDIPEGYSVSREKKERFSLILESASTNQTSMYLCASSWGPLSYEQYFGPGTRLTVT.

Relative to its sample, this clonotype is medium-sized (0.01 to 0.1%). The chain carries TRBV7-9 and TRBJ1-1; D call uncertain. The CDR3 loop spans 13 amino acids. Germline-derived CDR1 and CDR2 are SEHNR and FQNEAQ (reference sequence). V was trimmed by 3 bases and J by 5 bases, leaving 10 bases between them. CDR3 in DNA: TGTGCCAGCAGCTTTACCGGACGGACTGAAGCTTTCTTT. It specifies CASSFTGRTEAFF. The whole variable domain, filled in from reference TRBV7-9 and TRBJ1-1, reads DTGVSQNPRHKITKRGQNVTFRCDPISEHNRLYWYRQTLGQGPEFLTYFQNEAQLEKSRLLSDRFSAERPKGSFSTLEIQRTEQGDSAMYLCASSFTGRTEAFFGQGTRLTVV.

This clonotype was observed at least ten times. The rearrangement uses TRBV12-3 or TRBV12-4 and TRBJ1-1; no reliable D call. V lost 2 bases and J lost 5, with 9 bases in between. The CDR3 runs to 13 residues. Written as DNA, the CDR3 is TGTGCCAGCAGTTTAATAGAATCGACTGAAGCTTTCTTT. Translating it yields CASSLIESTEAFF.

This clonotype was counted at least ten times. The chain uses TRBV7-9 and TRBJ2-7; weak D call: TRBD1 (7 bases). The germline V and J ends were trimmed by 5 bases and 6 bases, with 11 bases remaining between them. The CDR3 runs 12 residues. Per the germline V gene, CDR1 is SEHNR and CDR2 is FQNEAQ (reference sequence). CDR3: CASSAGGREQYF. DNA for the CDR3: TGTGCCAGCAGCGCAGGGGGGCGCGAGCAGTACTTC.

The sample holds many counts of this clonotype. J is TRBJ1-2 and V is TRBV29-1; D uncertain. The V and J ends lost 4 bases and 2 bases respectively, with 14 bases between them. The CDR3 runs to 14 residues. CDR1 SQVTM and CDR2 ANQGSEA come from the germline V gene. The CDR3 reads CSVVGWPMNYGYTF. For the CDR3, the DNA is TGCAGCGTTGTTGGATGGCCGATGAACTATGGCTACACCTTC.

This clonotype was counted at least ten times. The V call is TRBV27, the J call TRBJ2-7; no clear D. Trimming shortened V by 8 bases and J by 0 bases, and 17 bases separated the two germline ends. The CDR3 runs to 15 residues. The germline V gene encodes CDR1 MNHEY and CDR2 SMNVEV (reference sequence). As DNA, the CDR3 is TGTGCCAGCTTCCGACCCCACGGAAACTCCTACGAGCAGTACTTC. It yields the protein CASFRPHGNSYEQYF.

This clonotype was seen many times. In DNA, the CDR3 is TGTGCCAGCAGCCGTTGGTCCGTGAACGGGGAGCTGTTTTTT. Protein sequence: CASSRWSVNGELFF. The rearrangement links TRBV28 to TRBJ2-2; D gene ambiguous. V gave up 6 bases and J gave up 7 bases, with 15 bases separating them. Looked up from germline, CDR1 is MDHEN and CDR2 is SYDVKM. CDR3 length: 14 residues.

The chain uses TRBV5-4 and TRBJ2-7, with 8 bases aligning to TRBD2. Germline values: CDR1 SGHNT, CDR2 YYREEE (reference sequence). The CDR3 spans 15 residues. V was pared by 4 bases and J by 2 bases, with 8 bases of the junction left unmatched. CDR3 region: CASSRSGGQTYEQYF. The CDR3 nucleotides are TGTGCCAGCAGCCGAAGCGGGGGCCAAACCTACGAGCAGTACTTC. Supplemented by reference TRBV5-4 and TRBJ2-7, the full variable domain reads ETGVTQSPTHLIKTRGQQVTLRCSSQSGHNTVSWYQQALGQGPQFIFQYYREEENGRGNFPPRFSGLQFPNYSSELNVNALELDDSALYLCASSRSGGQTYEQYFGPGTRLTVT.

Worth noting for this clonotype: One end of the junction varies from germline; a read error may be responsible. The gene calls are TRBV9 and TRBJ2-1; maybe TRBD2 (6 bases). Germline CDR1 reads SGDLS; CDR2 reads YYNGEE. This CDR3 is 16 amino acids long. The CDR3 reads CASSVGGSASNNEQFF. DNA of the CDR3: TGTGCCAGCAGCGTGGGAGGAAGCGCCTCCAACAATGAGCAGTTCTTC.

This clonotype was observed a handful of times. V usage is TRBV7-9 and J usage is TRBJ2-2, with TRBD2 as a possible D gene (6 bases). Germline V gene lookup returns CDR1 SEHNR and CDR2 FQNEAQ (reference sequence). Between the trimmed V and J ends, which lost 11 bases and 6 bases, there was a span of 13 bases. There are 12 residues in the CDR3. CDR3 residues: CAPGGRPGELFF. The CDR3 DNA reads TGTGCCCCAGGAGGGCGCCCCGGGGAGCTGTTTTTT.

Only a few counts were recorded for this clonotype. The chain combines TRBV27 with TRBJ1-6; unclear D gene. The V gene lost 5 bases and the J gene lost 6 bases, with 11 bases spanning the gap. Germline V gene data show CDR1 as MNHEY and CDR2 as SMNVEV (reference sequence). The CDR3 is 14 residues long. As DNA, the CDR3 is TGTGCCAGCAGTCCCCGAGGGCTTAATTCACCCCTCCACTTT. It yields the protein CASSPRGLNSPLHF.

With regard to this clonotype: This may stem from a read error, because a much larger clone lies one nucleotide away. The chain has TRBV6-5 and TRBJ1-1; 7 nucleotides line up with TRBD1. This CDR3 is 14 amino acids long. With 2 bases clipped from V and 7 bases from J, the junction kept 7 bases outside the gene matches. Germline loops: CDR1 MNHEY, CDR2 SVGAGI. The CDR3 region is CASSYRGPDIEAFF. The CDR3 region has the DNA TGTGCCAGCAGTTACAGGGGGCCAGACATTGAAGCTTTCTTT.

This clonotype was seen a handful of times. The chain links TRBV6-5 to TRBJ2-2, with D perhaps TRBD1 or TRBD2 (6 bases each). Germline assignment: CDR1 MNHEY and CDR2 SVGAGI. The germline V and J ends were trimmed by 8 bases and 5 bases, with 18 bases remaining between them. The CDR3 consists of 15 residues. DNA of the CDR3: TGTGCCAGCCGTGAGGGGGGCCCACTTACCGGGGAGCTGTTTTTT. Its translation: CASREGGPLTGELFF.

This clonotype was seen more than once but under ten times. The chain employs TRBV29-1 and TRBJ2-6; D is uncertain. The CDR3 length is 15 residues. Germline V gives CDR1 SQVTM, CDR2 ANQGSEA. V was clipped by 2 bases and J by 0 bases, with 8 bases between them. The CDR3 bases are TGCAGCGTTGAAAACCCCGACTCTGGGGCCAACGTCCTGACTTTC. Amino acid sequence: CSVENPDSGANVLTF.